This TCR beta chain was sequenced in a study of T-cell memory formation after mild COVID-19. Study at large: The two donors had largely donor-specific TCR clusters. General observations from the study: Researchers report contracting CD4+ clones mostly in CM and EM, with CD8+ clones in EMRA. In pre-infection memory, a portion of responding clones appeared, which suggested that cross-reactive memory joined.

This clonotype has just a few counts. The antigen remains unidentified. The ends were cut back, 2 bases at V and 5 bases at J, with 7 bases in the middle. Germline loops: CDR1 MNHNY, CDR2 SVGAGI (reference sequence). The CDR3 consists of 13 residues. 5'RACE, which relied on constant-segment primers, yielded TCR alpha and TCR beta cDNA libraries carrying sample barcodes and UMIs. TCRdb called the 5' RACE reads again in MiXCR, with one record for every CDR3 protein. The sample shows around 300,000 distinct CDR3 sequences, 13% of them seen only once. The specimen was PBMCs or a T cell subset sorted from them (not recorded which). The clonotype was recovered from a man between 18 and 29 years old who had mild COVID-19 (a few samples of this study predate the infection). Cell type and time point are not known. The chain uses TRBV6-6 and TRBJ2-1; D is ambiguous. CDR3 region: CASSYPTDNEQFF. The DNA of the CDR3 is TGTGCCAGCAGTTACCCTACAGACAATGAGCAGTTCTTC.